The 14 T cell receptor beta chains below come from one sample, sequenced in a study of shared clonotypes between healthy human individuals. Clones were sequenced by immunoSEQ multiplex PCR, and TCRdb holds only the in-frame ones, with some missing. The profile shows about 450,000 clones, around 79% of them singletons. The sequenced material came from PBMCs. The receptor source for this set is a woman in her 40s in good health. Some clones in this sample may be carry-over from other donors' samples.

The CDR3 sequence: CASSRGDGANVLTF. CDR3 in DNA: TGCGCCAGCAGCAGGGGGGACGGGGCCAACGTCCTGACTTTC. The genes are TRBV5-1 and TRBJ2-6; D may match TRBD1 or TRBD2 (6 bases each). The germline V and J ends were trimmed by 4 bases and 4 bases, with 9 bases remaining between them. Germline V gives CDR1 SGHRS, CDR2 YFSETQ. There are 14 residues in the CDR3. The variable domain in full, with the rest retrieved from reference TRBV5-1 and TRBJ2-6, is KAGVTQTPRYLIKTRGQQVTLSCSPISGHRSVSWYQQTPGQGLQFLFEYFSETQRNKGNFPGRFSGRQFSNSRSEMNVSTLELGDSALYLCASSRGDGANVLTFGAGSRLTVL.

The J gene is TRBJ1-4, the V gene TRBV28; unclear D gene. This CDR3 is built from 12 residues. CDR1 is MDHEN, CDR2 SYDVKM, per germline. V was shortened by 7 bases and J by 14 bases, with 17 bases between the two germline ends. CDR3 protein: CASNSLGSWLFF. Written as DNA, the CDR3 is TGTGCCAGCAACTCCTTGGGGAGTTGGCTGTTTTTT.

This chain uses TRBV28 with TRBJ1-1; D unresolved. Trimming took off 8 bases at V and 1 base at J, with 8 bases between the two ends. CDR1 is MDHEN and CDR2 is SYDVKM in the germline V gene. The CDR3 totals 12 residues. CDR3 bases: TGTGCCAGCTTCTCGGGGAACACTGAAGCTTTCTTT. Protein product: CASFSGNTEAFF.

The chain couples TRBV18 to TRBJ2-7; 9 positions agree with TRBD1. The CDR3 has 13 residues. Germline V gene lookup returns CDR1 KGHSH and CDR2 LQKENI. Losses at the gene ends were 6 bases for V and 3 bases for J; bases not matched to a gene: 3. The CDR3 DNA sequence: TGTGCCAGCTCGACAGGGGGAGGCTACGAGCAGTACTTC. Its protein product is CASSTGGGYEQYF.

This rearrangement joins TRBV7-9 to TRBJ2-1, with 8 bases matching TRBD2. The CDR3 covers 15 residues. Germline V gene sequence: CDR1 SEHNR, CDR2 FQNEAQ (reference sequence). V gave up 4 bases and J gave up 12 bases; unmatched junction bases: 14. The CDR3 protein is CASSSRLAPRVGQFF. CDR3 bases: TGTGCCAGCAGCTCCAGACTAGCGCCTCGAGTGGGGCAGTTCTTC.

The chain combines TRBV5-1 with TRBJ2-7; TRBD2 matches at 8 bases. The CDR3 length is 14 residues. Germline V lookup: CDR1 SGHRS, CDR2 YFSETQ. V was clipped by 5 bases and J by 6 bases; unmatched bases: 10. The CDR3 protein is CASSVSSGSREQYF. The CDR3 nucleotides read TGCGCCAGCAGTGTTTCAAGCGGGAGTCGCGAGCAGTACTTC.

V is TRBV5-6 and J is TRBJ2-7; D is perhaps TRBD2 (5 bases). The CDR3 is made up of 14 amino acids. CDR1 and CDR2 from the germline V gene are SGHDT and YYEEEE. Trimming took off 4 bases at V and 3 bases at J, with 14 bases between the two ends. The CDR3 loop reads CASSAGIPIYEQYF. For the CDR3, the DNA is TGTGCCAGCAGCGCCGGGATTCCGATCTACGAGCAGTACTTC.

This chain joins TRBV14 and TRBJ1-2; D gene uncertain. This CDR3 is built from 13 residues. The germline V gene has CDR1 SGHDN and CDR2 FVKESK. The ends were cut back, 5 bases at V and 5 bases at J, with 12 bases in the middle. CDR3 nucleotide sequence: TGTGCCAGCAGCAAGGGAAACCGGTATGGCTACACCTTC. This encodes CASSKGNRYGYTF.

J is TRBJ1-2 and V is TRBV6-1, with 7 bases that match TRBD1. Germline V CDR1 and CDR2: MNHNS, SASEGT. The CDR3 length is 15 residues. J gave up 3 bases and V 7 bases, and 11 bases lay outside the gene matches. The CDR3 region is CASTQGGAEDYGYTF. CDR3 coding DNA: TGTGCCAGCACCCAGGGGGGGGCGGAGGACTATGGCTACACCTTC.

The chain links TRBV11-3 to TRBJ2-7; the D gene is possibly TRBD2 (5 bases). In germline, CDR1 is SGHNT, CDR2 YENEEA. The CDR3 loop spans 14 amino acids. Deletions cut 3 bases from V and 7 bases from J, with 16 bases between. The CDR3 bases are TGTGCCAGCAGCTTTTCCCAAACTGCGGGTGAGCAGTACTTC. It translates to CASSFSQTAGEQYF.

CDR3 loop: CSAGGEYEQYF. The CDR3 nucleotides are TGCAGTGCTGGGGGCGAATACGAGCAGTACTTC. The chain uses TRBV20-1 and TRBJ2-7; a possible D gene is TRBD1 (6 bases). The CDR3 is made up of 11 amino acids. V was clipped by 5 bases and J by 4 bases, with 9 bases between them. Germline V gene sequence: CDR1 DFQATT, CDR2 SNEGSKA (reference sequence).

V gene TRBV7-2 combines with J gene TRBJ2-7, with TRBD2 identical over 10 bases. The CDR3 runs 15 residues. From germline, CDR1 is SGHTA and CDR2 FQGNSA. V shed 2 bases and J 6 bases; nucleotides not matched to a gene: 7. This chain's CDR3 is CASSLILAGEVEQYF. CDR3 bases: TGTGCCAGCAGCTTAATCCTAGCGGGAGAGGTCGAGCAGTACTTC.

Details on this clone: This could be a read error, since a much larger clone is one nucleotide away. The chain recombines TRBV7-2 with TRBJ2-7; 8 nucleotides agree with TRBD1. Germline-derived CDR1 and CDR2 are SGHTA and FQGNSA. The CDR3 covers 14 residues. V was pared by 1 base and J by 3 bases, with 2 bases of the junction left unmatched. CDR3 DNA sequence: TGTGCCAGCAGCTTAGGGACAGGGATCTACGAGCAGTACTTC. Translating it yields CASSLGTGIYEQYF.

In the case of this clone: Other DNA sequences in the same sample also yield this CDR3. The J gene is TRBJ2-3, the V gene TRBV7-8; no reliable D call. The length of the CDR3 is 13 residues. Germline CDR1 SGHVS, CDR2 FQNEAQ. The V end was cut by 2 bases, the J end by 4 bases, with 7 bases between. CDR3 sequence (DNA): TGTGCCAGCAGCTTATCCCGTTCAGATACGCAGTATTTT. Protein sequence: CASSLSRSDTQYF.